These 2 T cell receptor beta chains were all obtained from the same sample, sequenced in a study of blood T cell repertoires in COVID-19. Profiling relied on immunoSEQ multiplex PCR, and the TCRdb table lists in-frame clones only, not all of them. The repertoire holds about 250,000 clones, more than 75% seen once, with 1.5% to 2% in the top ten. Sequencing was done on a sample of PBMCs or T cells enriched from blood (not recorded which). Every receptor here comes from a woman aged 45 to 65 who had recovered from COVID-19.

The V call is TRBV14, the J call TRBJ2-7; 7 bases align to TRBD2. The CDR3 spans 14 residues. J was trimmed by 3 bases and V by 0 bases; bases with no gene match: 2. Per the germline V gene, CDR1 is SGHDN and CDR2 is FVKESK. The CDR3 nucleotides are TGTGCCAGCAGCCAAGAACAGCGGGGCTACGAGCAGTACTTC. It is translated as CASSQEQRGYEQYF.

The rearrangement uses TRBV11-3 and TRBJ2-2; 10 bases are a match to TRBD2. Trimming removed 1 base from V and 6 bases from J; junction bases left unmatched: 5. This CDR3 contains 16 residues. Germline CDR1 is SGHNT and CDR2 is YENEEA. The CDR3 is CASSLVGTSAPGELFF. Written as DNA, the CDR3 is TGTGCCAGCAGCTTAGTGGGGACTAGCGCCCCCGGGGAGCTGTTTTTT.